This record concerns one T cell receptor (beta chain) sequence. Naive CD8 populations comprised CD45RO-negative cells positively selected for CCR7, excluding terminally differentiated effector memory CD45RA+ cells. Repertoires were generated with immunoSEQ multiplex PCR, while TCRdb's copy carries only in-frame clones and drops some. The sample holds a few million clones; over 85% are singletons and the top ten take about 1.7%. The source of the sample is a study of shared clonotypes between healthy human individuals. Germline-derived CDR1 and CDR2 are GTSNPN and SVGIG (reference sequence). The CDR3 loop spans 16 amino acids. The ends were cut back, 0 bases at V and 2 bases at J, with 17 bases in the middle.

Sequencing input: naive CD8+ T cells from PBMCs. The chain is built from TRBV30 and TRBJ2-7; weak D call: TRBD1 (5 bases). This TCR came from a man in his late teens or twenties in good health. Some clones in this sample may be carry-over from other donors' samples. The DNA for the CDR3 is TGTGCCTGGAGTGTACTTGCCCAGGGCCCCACCTACGAGCAGTACTTC. Translation gives CAWSVLAQGPTYEQYF.